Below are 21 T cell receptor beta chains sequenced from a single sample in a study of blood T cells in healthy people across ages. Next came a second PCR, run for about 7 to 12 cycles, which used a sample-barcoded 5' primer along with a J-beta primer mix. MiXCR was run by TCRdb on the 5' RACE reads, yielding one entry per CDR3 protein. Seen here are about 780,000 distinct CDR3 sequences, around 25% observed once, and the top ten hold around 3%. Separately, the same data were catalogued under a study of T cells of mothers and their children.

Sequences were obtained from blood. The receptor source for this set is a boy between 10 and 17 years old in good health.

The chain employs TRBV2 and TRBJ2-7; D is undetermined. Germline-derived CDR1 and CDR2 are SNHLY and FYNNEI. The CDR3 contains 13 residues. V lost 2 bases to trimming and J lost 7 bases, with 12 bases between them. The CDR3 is CASSEQESSEQYF. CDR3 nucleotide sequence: TGTGCCAGCAGTGAACAGGAATCTTCTGAGCAGTACTTC. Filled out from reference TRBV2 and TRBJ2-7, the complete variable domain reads EPEVTQTPSHQVTQMGQEVILRCVPISNHLYFYWYRQILGQKVEFLVSFYNNEISEKSEIFDDQFSVERPDGSNFTLKIRSTKLEDSAMYFCASSEQESSEQYFGPGTRLTVT.

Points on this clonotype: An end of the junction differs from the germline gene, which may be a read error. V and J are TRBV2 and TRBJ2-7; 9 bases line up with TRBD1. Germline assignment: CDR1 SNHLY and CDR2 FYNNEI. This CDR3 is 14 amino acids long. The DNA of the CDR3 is TGTGCCAGCAGAAGGACAGGGGTACCCTACGAGCAATACTTC. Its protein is CASRRTGVPYEQYF.

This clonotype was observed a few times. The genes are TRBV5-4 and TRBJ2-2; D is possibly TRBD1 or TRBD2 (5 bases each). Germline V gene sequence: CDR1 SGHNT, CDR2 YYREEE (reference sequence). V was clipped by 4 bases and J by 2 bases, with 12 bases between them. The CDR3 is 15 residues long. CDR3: CASSTRDANTGELFF. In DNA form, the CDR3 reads TGTGCCAGCAGCACCCGGGACGCCAACACCGGGGAGCTGTTTTTT.

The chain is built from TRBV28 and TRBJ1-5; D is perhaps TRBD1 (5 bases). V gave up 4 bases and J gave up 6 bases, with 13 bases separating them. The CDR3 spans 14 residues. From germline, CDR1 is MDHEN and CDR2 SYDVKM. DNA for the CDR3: TGTGCCAGCAGTTGGCCTGTGAGGGGTCAGCCCCAGCATTTT. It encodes CASSWPVRGQPQHF.

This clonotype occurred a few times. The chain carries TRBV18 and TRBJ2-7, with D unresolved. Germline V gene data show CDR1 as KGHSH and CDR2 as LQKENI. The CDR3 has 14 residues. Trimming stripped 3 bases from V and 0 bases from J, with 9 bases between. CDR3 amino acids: CASSPSRSSYEQYF. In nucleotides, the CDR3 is TGTGCCAGCTCACCCTCTCGGTCCTCCTACGAGCAGTACTTC. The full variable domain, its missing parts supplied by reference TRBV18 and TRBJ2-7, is NAGVMQNPRHLVRRRGQEARLRCSPMKGHSHVYWYRQLPEEGLKFMVYLQKENIIDESGMPKERFSAEFPKEGPSILRIQQVVRGDSAAYFCASSPSRSSYEQYFGPGTRLTVT.

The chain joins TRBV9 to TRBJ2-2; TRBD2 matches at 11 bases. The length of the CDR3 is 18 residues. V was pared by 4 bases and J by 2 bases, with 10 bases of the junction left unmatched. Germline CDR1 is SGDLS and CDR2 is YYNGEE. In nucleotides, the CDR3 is TGTGCCAGCAGCTCCCCAGTAGCGGGGGGGCCTAACACCGGGGAGCTGTTTTTT. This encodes CASSSPVAGGPNTGELFF. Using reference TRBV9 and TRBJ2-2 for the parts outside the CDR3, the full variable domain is DSGVTQTPKHLITATGQRVTLRCSPRSGDLSVYWYQQSLDQGLQFLIQYYNGEERAKGNILERFSAQQFPDLHSELNLSSLELGDSALYFCASSSPVAGGPNTGELFFGEGSRLTVL.

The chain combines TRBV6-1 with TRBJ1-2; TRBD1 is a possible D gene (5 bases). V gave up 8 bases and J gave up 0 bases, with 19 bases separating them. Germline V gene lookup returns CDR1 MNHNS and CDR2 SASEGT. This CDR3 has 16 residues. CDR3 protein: CASQGVDGATNYGYTF. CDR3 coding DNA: TGTGCCAGCCAGGGTGTGGACGGGGCTACTAACTATGGCTACACCTTC.

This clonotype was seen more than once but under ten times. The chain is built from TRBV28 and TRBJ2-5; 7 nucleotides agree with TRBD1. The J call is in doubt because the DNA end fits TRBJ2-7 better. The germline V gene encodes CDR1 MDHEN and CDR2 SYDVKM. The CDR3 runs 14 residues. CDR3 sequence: CASISTGQSYEQYF. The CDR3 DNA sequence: TGTGCCAGCATTTCAACGGGACAGTCCTACGAGCAGTACTTC.

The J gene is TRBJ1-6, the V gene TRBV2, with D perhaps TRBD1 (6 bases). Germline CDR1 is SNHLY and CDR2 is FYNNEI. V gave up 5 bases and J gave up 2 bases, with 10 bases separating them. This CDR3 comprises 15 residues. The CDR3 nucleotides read TGTGCCAGCAGTTCCGGGGGCGCCTATAATTCACCCCTCCACTTT. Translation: CASSSGGAYNSPLHF.

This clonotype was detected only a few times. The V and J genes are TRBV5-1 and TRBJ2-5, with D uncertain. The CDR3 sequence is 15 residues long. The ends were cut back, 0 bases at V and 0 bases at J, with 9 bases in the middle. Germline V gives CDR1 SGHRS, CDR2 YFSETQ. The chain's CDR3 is CASSLGNKYQETQYF. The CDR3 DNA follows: TGCGCCAGCAGCTTGGGAAACAAATACCAAGAGACCCAGTACTTC.

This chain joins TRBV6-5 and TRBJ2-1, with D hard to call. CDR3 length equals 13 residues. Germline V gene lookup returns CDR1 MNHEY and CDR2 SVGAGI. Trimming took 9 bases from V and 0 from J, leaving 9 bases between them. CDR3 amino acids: CASKKSSYNEQFF. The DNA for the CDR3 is TGTGCCAGTAAGAAGAGCTCCTACAATGAGCAGTTCTTC.

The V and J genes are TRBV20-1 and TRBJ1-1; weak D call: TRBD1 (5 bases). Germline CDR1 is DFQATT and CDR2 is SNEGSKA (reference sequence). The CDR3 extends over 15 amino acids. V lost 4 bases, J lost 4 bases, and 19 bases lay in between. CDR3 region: CSATLGGTATTEAFF. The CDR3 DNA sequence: TGCAGTGCTACCCTAGGTGGGACGGCGACCACTGAAGCTTTCTTT.

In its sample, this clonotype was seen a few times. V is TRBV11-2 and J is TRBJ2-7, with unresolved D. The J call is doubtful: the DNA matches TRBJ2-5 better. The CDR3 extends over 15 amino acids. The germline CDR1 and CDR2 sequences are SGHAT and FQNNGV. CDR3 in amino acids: CASSSKRSTSETQYF. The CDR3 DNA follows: TGTGCCAGCAGCTCCAAGAGATCCACCTCTGAGACCCAGTACTTC.

In nucleotides, the CDR3 is TGCAGCGTTGACGACAGGGCGGTGAACACTGAAGCTTTCTTT. Amino acid sequence: CSVDDRAVNTEAFF. J is TRBJ1-1 and V is TRBV29-1; 7 nucleotides match TRBD1. Germline lookup yields CDR1 SQVTM and CDR2 ANQGSEA. The CDR3 contains 14 residues. J was trimmed by 0 bases and V by 3 bases; bases with no gene match: 4.

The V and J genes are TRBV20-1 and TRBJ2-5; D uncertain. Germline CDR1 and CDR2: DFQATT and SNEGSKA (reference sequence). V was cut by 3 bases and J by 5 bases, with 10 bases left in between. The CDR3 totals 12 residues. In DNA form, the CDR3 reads TGCAGTGCTAGTTTTAGGCTTGAGACCCAGTACTTC. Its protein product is CSASFRLETQYF.

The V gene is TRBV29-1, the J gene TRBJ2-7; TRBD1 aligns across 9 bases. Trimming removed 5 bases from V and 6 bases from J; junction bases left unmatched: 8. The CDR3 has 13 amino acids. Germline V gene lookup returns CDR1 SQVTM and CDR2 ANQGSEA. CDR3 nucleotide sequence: TGCAGCGTTCGGGACAGGGCTTTGGGCGAGCAGTACTTC. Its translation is CSVRDRALGEQYF.

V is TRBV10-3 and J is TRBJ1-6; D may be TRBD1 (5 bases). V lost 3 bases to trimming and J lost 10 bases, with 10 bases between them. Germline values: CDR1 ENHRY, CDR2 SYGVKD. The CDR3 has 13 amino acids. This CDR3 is CAISDRESSPLHF. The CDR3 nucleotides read TGTGCCATCAGTGACAGGGAATCGTCACCCCTCCACTTT.

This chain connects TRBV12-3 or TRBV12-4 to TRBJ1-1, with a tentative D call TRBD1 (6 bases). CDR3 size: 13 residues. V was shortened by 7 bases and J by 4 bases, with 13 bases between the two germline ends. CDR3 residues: CASTLETGTEAFF. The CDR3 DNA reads TGTGCCAGCACCCTAGAGACAGGCACTGAAGCTTTCTTT.

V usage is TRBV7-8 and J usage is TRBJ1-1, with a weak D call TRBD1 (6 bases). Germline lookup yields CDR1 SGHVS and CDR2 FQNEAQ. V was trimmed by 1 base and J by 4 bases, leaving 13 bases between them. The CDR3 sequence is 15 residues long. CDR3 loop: CASSLVTGRVTEAFF. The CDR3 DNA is TGTGCCAGCAGCTTAGTTACAGGGAGAGTCACTGAAGCTTTCTTT.

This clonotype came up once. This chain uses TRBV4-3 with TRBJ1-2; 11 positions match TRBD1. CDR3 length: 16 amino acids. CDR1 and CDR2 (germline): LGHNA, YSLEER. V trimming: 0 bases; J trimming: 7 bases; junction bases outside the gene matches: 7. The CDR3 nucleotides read TGCGCCAGCAGCCAAGACTCGGACAGGGGGCTTCGTGGCTACACCTTC. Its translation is CASSQDSDRGLRGYTF.

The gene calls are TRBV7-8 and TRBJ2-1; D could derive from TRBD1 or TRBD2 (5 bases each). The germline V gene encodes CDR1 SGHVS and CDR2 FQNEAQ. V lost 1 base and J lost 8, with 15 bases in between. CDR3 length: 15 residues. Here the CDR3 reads CASSLDGTLMDEQFF. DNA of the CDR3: TGTGCCAGCAGCTTAGACGGGACCCTTATGGATGAGCAGTTCTTC.